The source of this T cell receptor beta chain is a study of OX40 agonist ivuxolimab in advanced cancers. Overall study findings and caveats: Averaged across samples, CD8+ T cells carried more expanded clones than CD4+ did.

Points on this clone: The antigen remains undetermined.

Libraries were prepared by immunoSEQ multiplex PCR; TCRdb keeps only in-frame clonotypes and omits some of them. The repertoire holds about 48,000 clones, with about 93% as singletons. This CDR3 spans 15 amino acids. V dropped 6 bases and J dropped 6 bases, with 20 bases sitting between them. The V gene's germline CDR1 is MNHEY and CDR2 SMNVEV (reference sequence). This TCR derives from an adult with an advanced solid tumor such as melanoma, head and neck, liver or kidney cancer. The rearrangement links TRBV27 to TRBJ1-1; no clear D gene. The input for sequencing was CD4+ or CD8+ T cells sorted from blood, taken in a trial of the OX40 agonist ivuxolimab. The CDR3: CASRNPGLRRPEAFF. CDR3 coding DNA: TGTGCCAGCAGGAACCCGGGCCTCCGGAGGCCTGAAGCTTTCTTT.